These T cell receptor beta chains were read from a single sample in a study of identical twins. TCRdb re-derived calls from the 5' RACE reads in MiXCR, one entry per CDR3 protein. The sample carries about 450,000 distinct CDR3 sequences, under 20% recorded once. Sequencing used naive T cells sorted from blood. The receptor source for this set is a man over 45 in good health. The CDR3 runs from the conserved cysteine through the conserved F or W. Fields, in order: V gene, clone size, J gene, D gene, CDR3 DNA, CDR3 protein. The D gene is left open where the match is weak. Clone sizes are given selectively: once, few, many, or a class where the clone is expanded.

TRBV2	few	TRBJ1-3	-	TGTGCCAGCAGTGCGACTGGCCGATCAGAATATTTT	CASSATGRSEYF
TRBV29-1	few	TRBJ1-5	-	TGCAGCGTTTCCACAGGGTATGGCAATCAGCCCCAGCATTTT	CSVSTGYGNQPQHF
TRBV12-3/TRBV12-4	few	TRBJ2-7	-	TGTGCCAGCAGTGCAAGGGGACACAGATACGAGCAGTACTTC	CASSARGHRYEQYF
TRBV27	-	TRBJ2-7	-	TGTGCCAGCAGTTTATCGGTCGCATTGAGCGAGCAGTACTTC	CASSLSVALSEQYF
TRBV5-1	many	TRBJ2-1	TRBD2	TGCGCCAGCAGCTTGGAGGCTAGCGGGGGGGCCCTCAATGAGCAGTTCTTC	CASSLEASGGALNEQFF
TRBV4-3	few	TRBJ2-5	TRBD2	TGCGCCAGCAGCCAAGAGGCAGGGAGGGGAGAGACCCAGTACTTC	CASSQEAGRGETQYF
TRBV30	-	TRBJ2-7	-	TGTGCCTGGAGTGGTGGTAACAGACCTTCTGGTTTTTTTTCCTACGAGCAGTACTTC	CAWSGGNRPSGFFSYEQYF
TRBV10-3	-	TRBJ2-5	-	TGTGCCATCAGCGCGAGGGACTTTAGGGAGACCCAGTACTTC	CAISARDFRETQYF
TRBV20-1	-	TRBJ2-7	-	TGCAGTGCTAGACCGGGACGGATGTTCTACGAGCAGTACTTC	CSARPGRMFYEQYF
TRBV20-1	many	TRBJ1-4	-	TGCAGTGCTAGAAGTGATGAAAAACTGTTTTTT	CSARSDEKLFF
TRBV6-6	-	TRBJ2-1	TRBD2	TGTGCCACAGGGCTAGCGGAGTACAATGAGCAGTTCTTC	CATGLAEYNEQFF
TRBV10-3	many	TRBJ2-5	TRBD2	TGTGCCCAATCACGGACTAGCGAAGAGACCCAGTACTTC	CAQSRTSEETQYF
TRBV7-2	many	TRBJ2-4	-	TGTGCCAGCAGCGTACAGGGTGCCAAAAACATTCAGTACTTC	CASSVQGAKNIQYF
TRBV4-1	-	TRBJ1-1	-	TGCGCCAGCAGCCCACTCGGACGGCTGAACACTGAAGCTTTCTTT	CASSPLGRLNTEAFF
TRBV11-1	-	TRBJ2-6	-	TGTGCCAGCAGCCCACCTAGCGTGATTATCTCTGGGGCCAACGTCCTGACTTTC	CASSPPSVIISGANVLTF
TRBV18	many	TRBJ2-1	-	TGTGCCAGCTCACTTCAACCGGGACATCCTGCGTTCTTC	CASSLQPGHPAFF
TRBV15	few	TRBJ2-7	-	TGTGCCACCAGCAGAGATATGTGGGGGTCCTCCTACGAGCAGTACTTC	CATSRDMWGSSYEQYF